This T cell receptor (beta chain) was recovered during a study of CD8+ T cells in alopecia areata. Study as a whole: Treated patients swallowed 5 to 10 mg of oral tofacitinib twice daily. After 6 to 18 months of tofacitinib, follow-up continued 6 months off drug.

Reverse transcription of extracted RNA yielded cDNA, which provided the sequencing template. Sequencing used immunoSEQ multiplex PCR; TCRdb keeps in-frame clones, though not all of them. Counted here are 140,000 to 150,000 clones, around 50% occurring once; the ten biggest clones make up 6.4%. Researchers gathered lesional scalp punch biopsies and peripheral blood from patients with alopecia areata. Germline assignment: CDR1 MNHNY and CDR2 SVGAGI (reference sequence). The CDR3 runs to 12 residues. V lost 8 bases to trimming and J lost 0 bases, with 7 bases between them. The sample here was CD4+ T cells sorted from blood, taken at week 0. The chain has TRBV6-6 and TRBJ1-2; the D gene is possibly TRBD1 (6 bases). The TCR originated in a human donor with alopecia areata. DNA of the CDR3: TGTGCCAGCGGGGGCTCTAACTATGGCTACACCTTC. Translating it yields CASGGSNYGYTF.